This T cell receptor beta chain came from a study of OX40 agonist ivuxolimab in advanced cancers. The ends lost 5 bases at V and 7 bases at J; junction bases unmatched: 10. The CDR3 contains 15 residues. Germline V CDR1 and CDR2: SNHLY, FYNNEI. The assay was immunoSEQ multiplex PCR, and TCRdb's table has in-frame clones only and misses some. There are tens of thousands of clones in the sample; approximately 93% occur only once, and about 20% lies in the top ten. General study findings and limits: Both CD4+ and CD8+ T cell populations in blood had undergone clonal expansion by week 6 at 0.1 to 3.0 mg/kg.

Of note for this clone: Its antigen remains unknown.

Sequenced material: CD4+ or CD8+ T cells sorted from blood, taken in a trial of the OX40 agonist ivuxolimab. The rearrangement links TRBV2 to TRBJ1-5, with 8 nucleotides matching TRBD1. This TCR came from an adult with an advanced solid tumor such as melanoma, head and neck, liver or kidney cancer. CDR3 DNA sequence: TGTGCCAGCAGTTCTATCGGACAGGGAAACCAGCCCCAGCATTTT. Amino acids: CASSSIGQGNQPQHF.